This T cell receptor (beta chain) was obtained from a study of response to subunit inactivated influenza vaccine. Findings and limits, study-wide: Researchers suggested that each seasonal influenza vaccination recruits few new T cells.

TCRdb reprocessed the RT-PCR reads with MiXCR, giving one entry per CDR3 protein. The sample holds 500,000 or so distinct CDR3 sequences, about 17% seen once. Notes on this clonotype: What it recognizes is unknown.

The CDR3 spans 11 residues. V was pared by 9 bases and J by 9 bases, with 12 bases between. Germline loops: CDR1 LNHDA, CDR2 SQIVND (reference sequence). This TCR came from a man between 50 and 69 years old who received an inactivated influenza vaccine. The chain uses TRBV19 and TRBJ1-5; D unresolved. The starting material was CD4+ T cells sorted from PBMCs, obtained roughly 24 months after vaccination. The CDR3 loop is CARVKPRPQHF. CDR3 bases: TGTGCCAGAGTAAAACCGCGGCCCCAGCATTTT.